A single sample gave rise to the 21 T cell receptor beta chains below, sequenced in a study of blood T cell repertoires in COVID-19. TCRdb's copy holds only in-frame clones and misses some; the assay was immunoSEQ multiplex PCR. In the table there are under 300,000 clones, 75% to 95% of which are singletons. Sample: PBMCs or T cells enriched from blood (not recorded which). All receptors derive from a woman aged 18-29 years who had recovered from COVID-19.

The chain links TRBV7-9 to TRBJ1-5; 10 bases match TRBD1. CDR1 SEHNR and CDR2 FQNEAQ come from the germline V gene (reference sequence). J lost 6 bases, V lost 5 bases, and 7 bases had no gene match. The CDR3 is 15 residues long. This chain's CDR3 is CASSPGQGTVQPQHF. CDR3 in DNA: TGTGCCAGCAGCCCGGGACAGGGGACAGTTCAGCCCCAGCATTTT.

This clone was observed a single time. CDR3 coding DNA: TGTGCCAGCAGTGAGGACAGCCCTACTCTTCAGCCCCAGCATTTT. The encoded protein is CASSEDSPTLQPQHF. The V gene is TRBV2, the J gene TRBJ1-5; perhaps TRBD1 as D (6 bases). The germline gives CDR1 SNHLY, CDR2 FYNNEI. V dropped 3 bases and J dropped 6 bases, with 15 bases sitting between them. This CDR3 has 15 amino acids.

The J gene is TRBJ1-2, the V gene TRBV23-1; D is unresolved. TRBV23-1 is designated an ORF whose function remains uncertain. The CDR3 loop spans 15 amino acids. Between the trimmed V and J ends, which lost 0 bases and 0 bases, there was a span of 8 bases. The CDR3 DNA reads TGCGCCAGCAGTCAATCGAGGGCAGCTAACTATGGCTACACCTTC. Its translation is CASSQSRAANYGYTF.

The rearrangement uses TRBV12-3 or TRBV12-4 and TRBJ1-2; 7 bases map to TRBD1. Trimming removed 7 bases from V and 4 bases from J; junction bases left unmatched: 3. This CDR3 region has 12 residues. The CDR3 protein is CASTGTVYGYTF. The CDR3 nucleotides read TGTGCCAGCACCGGGACAGTCTATGGCTACACCTTC.

This chain connects TRBV7-9 to TRBJ1-5; maybe TRBD1 (6 bases). Trimming cost V 8 bases and J 11 bases, with 19 bases left between them. Germline assignment: CDR1 SEHNR and CDR2 FQNEAQ (reference sequence). The length of the CDR3 is 13 residues. The CDR3 DNA is TGTGCCAGCTCGTGGGGACACCCCTCCGCCCAGCATTTT. It encodes CASSWGHPSAQHF. The whole variable domain, filled in from reference TRBV7-9 and TRBJ1-5, reads DTGVSQNPRHKITKRGQNVTFRCDPISEHNRLYWYRQTLGQGPEFLTYFQNEAQLEKSRLLSDRFSAERPKGSFSTLEIQRTEQGDSAMYLCASSWGHPSAQHFGDGTRLSIL.

V gene TRBV7-2 combines with J gene TRBJ1-6, with D possibly TRBD1 on 6 matching bases. The CDR3 loop spans 13 amino acids. V lost 3 bases and J 7 bases, leaving 7 bases between the germline ends. The V gene's germline CDR1 is SGHTA and CDR2 FQGNSA. The CDR3 DNA sequence: TGTGCCAGCAGCTTCCAGGGGAATTCACCCCTCCACTTT. Encoded protein: CASSFQGNSPLHF.

The rearrangement uses TRBV9 and TRBJ1-2, with TRBD1 identical over 9 bases. Unmatched junction bases numbered 1, after V lost 3 bases and J lost 4 bases. Per the germline V gene, CDR1 is SGDLS and CDR2 is YYNGEE. The CDR3 runs to 13 residues. Here the CDR3 DNA reads TGTGCCAGCAGCGAACAGGGGGCCTATGGCTACACCTTC. Amino acids: CASSEQGAYGYTF.

The V call is TRBV11-2, the J call TRBJ2-1; no clear D gene. CDR1 and CDR2 (germline): SGHAT, FQNNGV. The CDR3 sequence is 15 residues long. V was cut by 4 bases and J by 4 bases, with 14 bases left in between. The DNA for the CDR3 is TGTGCCAGCAGCTCTAGAACAAGAGCGTACAATGAGCAGTTCTTC. Amino acids: CASSSRTRAYNEQFF. The full variable domain, completed using reference TRBV11-2 and TRBJ2-1, is EAGVAQSPRYKIIEKRQSVAFWCNPISGHATLYWYQQILGQGPKLLIQFQNNGVVDDSQLPKDRFSAERLKGVDSTLKIQPAKLEDSAVYLCASSSRTRAYNEQFFGPGTRLTVL.

This chain links TRBV19 with TRBJ1-1; D unresolved. CDR3 length equals 13 residues. Germline V gene lookup returns CDR1 LNHDA and CDR2 SQIVND (reference sequence). Trimming cost V 3 bases and J 2 bases, with 7 bases left between them. As DNA, the CDR3 is TGTGCCAGTAGTATTGAGGATAACACTGAAGCTTTCTTT. It is translated as CASSIEDNTEAFF.

The gene calls are TRBV5-1 and TRBJ2-6, with 7 bases identical to TRBD1. Germline loops: CDR1 SGHRS, CDR2 YFSETQ. The V and J ends lost 0 bases and 2 bases, in that order; junction bases with no gene match: 8. The CDR3 extends over 18 amino acids. In DNA form, the CDR3 reads TGCGCCAGCAGCTTGGTTAAAGGGGGCTGGGCTGGGGCCAACGTCCTGACTTTC. Its protein product is CASSLVKGGWAGANVLTF.

About this clone: The sample holds other DNA sequences that translate to the same CDR3. The J gene is TRBJ1-1, the V gene TRBV3-1 (or the pseudogene TRBV3-2); the D gene is possibly TRBD1 (6 bases). The CDR3 totals 12 residues. With 3 bases removed from V and 5 bases from J, the gap between germline ends came to 7 bases. CDR1 is LGHDT and CDR2 is YNNKEL in the germline V gene (reference sequence). The DNA for the CDR3 is TGTGCCAGCAGCCAGAGGGGGACTGAAGCTTTCTTT. Its protein product is CASSQRGTEAFF.

The chain combines TRBV6-1 with TRBJ1-5; TRBD1 matches at 8 bases. Per the germline V gene, CDR1 is MNHNS and CDR2 is SASEGT. The CDR3 contains 14 residues. Trimming cost V 2 bases and J 8 bases; bases outside gene matches: 5. As DNA, the CDR3 is TGTGCCAGCAGTGAATCAGGGGGCTTCGAGCCCCAGCATTTT. The encoded protein is CASSESGGFEPQHF.

DNA for the CDR3: TGTGCCAGCAGAACCCTTACAGGGGCGAACACTGAAGCTTTCTTT. Translated, it gives CASRTLTGANTEAFF. This chain links TRBV6-5 with TRBJ1-1; TRBD1 agrees at 7 bases. Germline CDR1 MNHEY, CDR2 SVGAGI. The CDR3 has 15 amino acids. The ends lost 6 bases at V and 1 base at J; junction bases unmatched: 8.

The genes are TRBV3-1 (or the pseudogene TRBV3-2) and TRBJ2-5; 10 bases align to TRBD2. Germline trimming cut 1 base from V and 7 bases from J; bases unmatched to any gene: 12. CDR3 length equals 17 residues. Germline V gives CDR1 LGHDT, CDR2 YNNKEL (reference sequence). CDR3 sequence (DNA): TGTGCCAGCAGCCAAGGGTCTAGCGGGGGCCGACGGGGGACCCAGTACTTC. This encodes CASSQGSSGGRRGTQYF.

The rearrangement joins TRBV5-4 to TRBJ2-3; perhaps TRBD1 as D (6 bases). Trimming left V 6 bases short and J 0 bases short, with 11 bases between. CDR3 length: 14 residues. The V gene's germline CDR1 is SGHNT and CDR2 YYREEE (reference sequence). The CDR3 spells CASNGGPSTDTQYF. The DNA for the CDR3 is TGTGCCAGCAATGGGGGCCCTAGCACAGATACGCAGTATTTT.

The chain joins TRBV24-1 to TRBJ1-1; D unclear. Germline CDR1 KGHDR, CDR2 SFDVKD. V lost 6 bases and J 1 base, leaving 5 bases between the germline ends. CDR3 length: 12 amino acids. This CDR3 is CATSPGNTEAFF. The CDR3 bases are TGTGCCACCAGTCCCGGGAACACTGAAGCTTTCTTT.

The rearrangement joins TRBV11-2 to TRBJ1-2; tentative D call: TRBD1 (6 bases). CDR1 and CDR2 from the germline V gene are SGHAT and FQNNGV. The CDR3 runs 13 residues. Trimming shortened V by 7 bases and J by 6 bases, and 15 bases separated the two germline ends. This CDR3 is CASTTGGLHGYTF. CDR3 nucleotide sequence: TGTGCCAGCACGACCGGGGGGCTTCATGGCTACACCTTC.

CDR3 in DNA: TGTGCCAGCAGCCGAATGGGGCAGGGTAACACTGAAGCTTTCTTT. It codes for CASSRMGQGNTEAFF. This chain uses TRBV11-3 with TRBJ1-1, with D perhaps matching TRBD1 (5 bases). Germline CDR1 reads SGHNT; CDR2 reads YENEEA. The CDR3 sequence is 15 residues long. Trimming took off 5 bases at V and 2 bases at J, with 15 bases between the two ends. Combining the CDR3 with reference TRBV11-3 and TRBJ1-1 gives the whole variable domain EAGVVQSPRYKIIEKKQPVAFWCNPISGHNTLYWYLQNLGQGPELLIRYENEEAVDDSQLPKDRFSAERLKGVDSTLKIQPAELGDSAVYLCASSRMGQGNTEAFFGQGTRLTVV.

J is TRBJ1-2 and V is TRBV6-1, with a possible D match to TRBD1 (5 bases). The germline gives CDR1 MNHNS, CDR2 SASEGT. V was shortened by 3 bases and J by 8 bases, with 19 bases between the two germline ends. The CDR3 runs 15 residues. Written as DNA, the CDR3 is TGTGCCAGCAGTGAGTCCCCATATGGGGCGGGGGGCTACACCTTC. Translation gives CASSESPYGAGGYTF.

This chain connects TRBV10-3 to TRBJ1-4; D is perhaps TRBD1 (5 bases). V lost 10 bases and J lost 6, with 15 bases in between. Germline loops: CDR1 ENHRY, CDR2 SYGVKD. The CDR3 contains 13 residues. The CDR3 DNA follows: TGTGCCACCGGAGCGGGGCTCGATGAAAAACTGTTTTTT. Translated: CATGAGLDEKLFF.

The genes are TRBV28 and TRBJ1-1; possibly TRBD1 for D (5 bases). The CDR3 runs 13 residues. CDR1 is MDHEN and CDR2 is SYDVKM in the germline V gene. The V end was cut by 2 bases, the J end by 11 bases, with 15 bases between. CDR3 sequence: CASSLINPRGAFF. CDR3 bases: TGTGCCAGCAGTTTAATTAACCCGCGGGGCGCTTTCTTT.